Here is one T cell receptor beta chain with its context. Its binding antigen is unknown. No quality values exist for individual bases; no much larger clone is one base distant. The immunoSEQ Assay, a bias-controlled multiplex PCR, was used to amplify TCRbeta CDR3 regions from genomic DNA. The original methods were these. Nucleated cell counts per sample were estimated from amplification of reference gene primers within the assay. Sequence reads were collapsed and filtered to measure the absolute abundance of every unique TCRbeta CDR3 rearrangement. For each sample, productive Simpson clonality was calculated as the square root of Simpson's diversity index across productive rearrangements. TCRdb mirrors the immuneACCESS table, restricted to in-frame sequences. Some clones are absent from its copies; in checked studies, under half trace to an unresolved V gene, and the reason for the others is unknown. V, J and clone size reflect that table, while D and trimming were determined from the DNA. The sample data list tens of thousands of clones, and roughly 82% of these were observed just once. The ten largest make up 10% to 15% of the sample.

Each collaborating institution followed its own protocols to collect whole blood in K2EDTA tubes. Collaborator samples were shipped for TCRbeta analysis as frozen whole blood, isolated PBMCs, or DNA extracted from either sample type. Reading the germline V gene (reference sequence) gives CDR1 SEHNR and CDR2 FQNEAQ. Including the terminal cysteine and phenylalanine, the CDR3 comprises 14 residues. Only CDR3 DNA remains: 42 bases, in frame from the first base. The germline V end is reduced by 4 bases and the J end by 4 bases; junction bases left unmatched: 1. This entry is derived from a study of blood T cell repertoires in COVID-19 (TCRdb year 2020). With regard to the full study: The collaborator samples originated in the United States, Italy and Spain and spanned the acute and convalescent phases of COVID-19. The samples were drawn from the first 160 participants of the ongoing ImmuneRACE study and from over a thousand subjects provided by 6 global collaborators. The repertoires were released in a freely available public database intended as a resource for research on the immune response to SARS-CoV-2. Where available, HLA class I and class II types were taken from metadata supplied by the sample provider and were not determined by assay-based typing. Subjects who had been exposed to COVID-19, were actively infected with it, or had recovered from it provided the deeply sampled blood TCRbeta repertoires that made up the dataset. The material from the prospective study consisted of cDNA or gDNA derived from T cells, B-cell-depleted T cells, or PBMCs. The sample metadata nearly always contained a de-identified subject ID, COVID-19 status, age in years and sex. The paper as a whole reports these results and caveats: How much clinical and demographic metadata was included differed by source and by participant, and the metadata was provided uncurated.

Recombination connected TRBV7-9 to TRBJ1-3, and 10 bases in between align with TRBD1. The receptor comes from a human donor in a cohort sampled during active COVID-19. Input material: peripheral blood. The nucleotide sequence is given as TGTGCCAGCAGCTCGGGACAGGGGGGAAACACCATATATTTT. This encodes CASSSGQGGNTIYF.